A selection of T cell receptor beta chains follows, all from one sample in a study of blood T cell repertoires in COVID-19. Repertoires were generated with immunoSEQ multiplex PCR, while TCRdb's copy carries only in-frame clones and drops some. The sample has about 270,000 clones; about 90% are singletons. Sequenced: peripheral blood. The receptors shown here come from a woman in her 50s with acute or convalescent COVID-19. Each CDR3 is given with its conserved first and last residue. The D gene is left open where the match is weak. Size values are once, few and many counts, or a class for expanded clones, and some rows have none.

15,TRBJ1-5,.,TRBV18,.,TGTGCCAGCTCGCATGGAAGGACAACCGAGAAGCCCCAGCATTTT,CASSHGRTTEKPQHF
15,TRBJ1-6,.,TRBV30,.,TGTGCCTGGAGTGTAATCGGGGGCTATAATTCACCCCTCCACTTT,CAWSVIGGYNSPLHF
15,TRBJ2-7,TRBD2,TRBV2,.,TGTGCCAGCGGGGGACTAGCGGGAGGGACTGGCGAGCAGTACTTC,CASGGLAGGTGEQYF
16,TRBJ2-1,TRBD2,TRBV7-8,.,TGTGCCAGCAGCCCCACTACTAGCGGGAGGGGCGGTGAGCAGTTCTTC,CASSPTTSGRGGEQFF
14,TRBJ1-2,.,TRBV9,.,TGTGCCAGCAGCGTAGGGGGAGCTAACTATGGCTACACCTTC,CASSVGGANYGYTF
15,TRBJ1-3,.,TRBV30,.,TGTGCCCGGGGCGGTTTCGGGGGGCCTGGAAACACCATATATTTT,CARGGFGGPGNTIYF
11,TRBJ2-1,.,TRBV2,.,TGTGCCAGCAGATTATACAATGAGCAGTTCTTC,CASRLYNEQFF
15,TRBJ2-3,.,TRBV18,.,TGTGCCAGCTCAATTCTGGCGGGAATGACAGATACGCAGTATTTT,CASSILAGMTDTQYF
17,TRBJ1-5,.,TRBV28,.,TGTGCCAGCAACACTGGGGGGGGCGGTATGGGCAATCAGCCCCAGCATTTT,CASNTGGGGMGNQPQHF
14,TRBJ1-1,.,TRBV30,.,TGTGCCTGGAGTCCATTGAACAGGGTTAGGGAAGCTTTCTTT,CAWSPLNRVREAFF
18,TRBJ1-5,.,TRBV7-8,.,TGTGCCAGCAGGCGCAACGGAAGGGAAGGGGGAGGCAATCAGCCCCAGCATTTT,CASRRNGREGGGNQPQHF
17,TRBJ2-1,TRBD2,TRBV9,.,TGTGCCAGCAGCGTAAAACCTAGTAGCGGGAGGGCCAATGAGCAGTTCTTC,CASSVKPSSGRANEQFF
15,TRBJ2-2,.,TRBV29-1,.,TGCAGCGTCCTGGCAGGGGCCGCGAACACCGGGGAGCTGTTTTTT,CSVLAGAANTGELFF
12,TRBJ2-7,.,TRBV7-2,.,TGTGCCAGCAGCTTAGCGCGCGGGGAGCAGTACTTC,CASSLARGEQYF
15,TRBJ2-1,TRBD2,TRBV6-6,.,TGTGCCAGCACCCCGAGCGGGAGACCCTACAATGAGCAGTTCTTC,CASTPSGRPYNEQFF
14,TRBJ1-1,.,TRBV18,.,TGTGCCAGCTCACCATCTATCGGGGGTGTTGAAGCTTTCTTT,CASSPSIGGVEAFF
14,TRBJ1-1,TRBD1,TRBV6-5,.,TGTGCCACCTACTTAGGACAGGGGAACACTGAAGCTTTCTTT,CATYLGQGNTEAFF
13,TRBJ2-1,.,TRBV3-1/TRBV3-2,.,TGTGCCAGCAGCCCTCTCGGGTACGGTGAGCAGTTCTTC,CASSPLGYGEQFF
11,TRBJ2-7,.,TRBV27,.,TGTGCCAGCAGTTTTGGCACCGAGCAGTACTTC,CASSFGTEQYF
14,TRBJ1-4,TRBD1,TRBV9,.,TGTGCCAGCAGCCCCCGACAGGGATGGGAAAAACTGTTTTTT,CASSPRQGWEKLFF
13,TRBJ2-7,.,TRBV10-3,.,TGTGCCATCAGTGTTTCCCGAGGTCCCGAGCAGTACTTC,CAISVSRGPEQYF
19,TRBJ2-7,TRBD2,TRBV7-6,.,TGTGCCAGCAGCTTAGGGGCCGGGACTAGCGGGAGGAGTGGCTACGAGCAGTACTTC,CASSLGAGTSGRSGYEQYF
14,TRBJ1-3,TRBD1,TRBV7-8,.,TGTGCCAGCAGCCAGACAGGGAACGGAAACACCATATATTTT,CASSQTGNGNTIYF
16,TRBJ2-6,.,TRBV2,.,TGTGCCAGCACTGCCAGGGGATTCTCTGGGGCCAACGTCCTGACTTTC,CASTARGFSGANVLTF
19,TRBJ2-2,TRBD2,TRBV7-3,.,TGTGCCAGCAGCTTAATGGGGTTGGGTCTAGCGGGACGAACCGGGGAGCTGTTTTTT,CASSLMGLGLAGRTGELFF
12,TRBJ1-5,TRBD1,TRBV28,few,TGTGCCAGCAGTATACCTCAGGGGGCCCAGCATTTT,CASSIPQGAQHF
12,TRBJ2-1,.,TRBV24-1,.,TGTGCCACCAGCAGCGGGCCCAATGAGCAGTTCTTC,CATSSGPNEQFF
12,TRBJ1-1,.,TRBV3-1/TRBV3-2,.,TGTGCCAGCAGCCCAGACTTAACTGAAGCTTTCTTT,CASSPDLTEAFF
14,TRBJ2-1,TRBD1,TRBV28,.,TGTGCCAGCAGTTCCGCGGACAGGATCGATGAGCAGTTCTTC,CASSSADRIDEQFF
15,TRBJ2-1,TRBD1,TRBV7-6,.,TGTGCCAGCAGCTTGACGCAGGGGGTGTACAATGAGCAGTTCTTC,CASSLTQGVYNEQFF
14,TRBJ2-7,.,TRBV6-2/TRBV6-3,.,TGTGCCAGCAGTTACCAGGCAGGCACCTACGAGCAGTACTTC,CASSYQAGTYEQYF
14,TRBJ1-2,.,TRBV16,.,TGTGCCAGCAGTCCGGACAGACTGAACTATGGCTACACCTTC,CASSPDRLNYGYTF
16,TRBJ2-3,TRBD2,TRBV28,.,TGTGCCAGCAGTTTAGCCCAAAGCGGGGCAGGAGATACGCAGTATTTT,CASSLAQSGAGDTQYF
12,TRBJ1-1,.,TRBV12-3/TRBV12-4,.,TGTGCCAGCAGTTTTCAGGGCGGCGAAGCTTTCTTT,CASSFQGGEAFF
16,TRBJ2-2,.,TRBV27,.,TGTGCCAGCAGTTCCACAGGGTCAGCGAACACCGGGGAGCTGTTTTTT,CASSSTGSANTGELFF
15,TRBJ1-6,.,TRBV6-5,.,TGTGCCAGCAGTTACTCAGGGTCGGGGAATTCACCCCTCCACTTT,CASSYSGSGNSPLHF
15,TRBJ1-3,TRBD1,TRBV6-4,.,TGTGCCAGCAGAGCCGGGACAGGGAGAGTTTACACCATATATTTT,CASRAGTGRVYTIYF
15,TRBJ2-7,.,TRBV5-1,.,TGCGCCAGCAGTAGTAGAGGACAGAGCTCCTACGAGCAGTACTTC,CASSSRGQSSYEQYF
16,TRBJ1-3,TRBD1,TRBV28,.,TGTGCCAGCAGTCCCGTGACAGGGGGCTTTGGAAACACCATATATTTT,CASSPVTGGFGNTIYF
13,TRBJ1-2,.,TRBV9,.,TGTGCCAGCAGCTCAACGGCGGAGGAGGGCTACACCTTC,CASSSTAEEGYTF
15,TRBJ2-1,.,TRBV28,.,TGTGCCAGCACCGGAGCGGGCAGCACATACAATGAGCAGTTCTTC,CASTGAGSTYNEQFF
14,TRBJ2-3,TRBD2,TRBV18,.,TGTGCCAGCTCGCAGCGGGAGGTAGGAGATACGCAGTATTTT,CASSQREVGDTQYF
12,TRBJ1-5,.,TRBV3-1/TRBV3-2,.,TGTGCCAGCAGCCTCACCCCGGGACTCCCATTTTTT,CASSLTPGLPFF
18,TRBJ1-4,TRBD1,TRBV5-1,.,TGCGCCAGCAGCTTCGGGGCAGGGGGCTTGGGGCGAAATGAAAAACTGTTTTTT,CASSFGAGGLGRNEKLFF
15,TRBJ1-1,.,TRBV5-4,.,TGTGCCAGCAACCTAGTACCAGGGTTGAACACTGAAGCTTTCTTT,CASNLVPGLNTEAFF
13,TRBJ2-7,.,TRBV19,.,TGTGCCAGTAGCTACGTGAGGGCCGGCGAGCAGTACTTC,CASSYVRAGEQYF
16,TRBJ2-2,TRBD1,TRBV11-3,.,TGTGCCAGCAGCAACTCCGGGACAGGGGGTTCCGGGGAGCTGTTTTTT,CASSNSGTGGSGELFF
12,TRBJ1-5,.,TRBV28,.,TGTGCCAGCAAAGGAGGGGCTCAGCCCCAGCATTTT,CASKGGAQPQHF
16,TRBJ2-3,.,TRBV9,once,TGTGCCAGCAGCATCTCCGGCGGGATTGGCACAGATACGCAGTATTTT,CASSISGGIGTDTQYF
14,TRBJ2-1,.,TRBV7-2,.,TGTGCCAGCAGCTCCTTTAACGGGAAGGGTGAGCAGTTCTTC,CASSSFNGKGEQFF
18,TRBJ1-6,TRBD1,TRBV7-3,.,TGTGCCAGCAGCTTAAGAGCGTCAGGGGGCGTAGATAATTCACCCCTCCACTTT,CASSLRASGGVDNSPLHF
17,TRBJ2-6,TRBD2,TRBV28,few,TGTGCCAGCAGAACGACTAGCGGGAGCTCTGGGGCCAACGTCCTGACTTTC,CASRTTSGSSGANVLTF
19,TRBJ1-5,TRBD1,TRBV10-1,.,TGCGCCAGCAGCCTCCAGGGACAGGGGGCGTGGAGAAGCAATCAGCCCCAGCATTTT,CASSLQGQGAWRSNQPQHF
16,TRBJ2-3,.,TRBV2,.,TGTGCCAGCAGTTTGAGACATCTCTCTGGCACAGATACGCAGTATTTT,CASSLRHLSGTDTQYF
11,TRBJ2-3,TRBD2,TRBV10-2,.,TGCGCCAGCAGTGATAGCGGGAGCCAGTATTTT,CASSDSGSQYF